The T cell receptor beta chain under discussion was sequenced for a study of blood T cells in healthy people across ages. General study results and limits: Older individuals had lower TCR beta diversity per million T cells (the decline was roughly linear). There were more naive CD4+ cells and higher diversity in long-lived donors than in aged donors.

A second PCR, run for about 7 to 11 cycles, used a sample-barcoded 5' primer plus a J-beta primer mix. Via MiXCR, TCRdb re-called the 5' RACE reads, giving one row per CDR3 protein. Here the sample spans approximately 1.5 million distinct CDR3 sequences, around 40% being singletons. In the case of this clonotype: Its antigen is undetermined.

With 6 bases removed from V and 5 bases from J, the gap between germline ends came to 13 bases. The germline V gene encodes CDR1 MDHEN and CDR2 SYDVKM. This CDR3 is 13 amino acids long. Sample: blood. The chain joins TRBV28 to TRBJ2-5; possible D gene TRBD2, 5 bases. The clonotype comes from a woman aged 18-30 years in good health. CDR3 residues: CASRDTEGETQYF. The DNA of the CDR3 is TGTGCCAGCAGGGATACAGAGGGTGAGACCCAGTACTTC.